One T cell receptor beta chain is described in this entry. Per the study methods: Cell counts per sample came from amplifying reference gene primers. The assay was immunoSEQ multiplex PCR, and TCRdb's table has in-frame clones only and misses some. V and J calls and clone size are those listed in that table; D and trimming were worked out from the DNA. The table has over 150,000 clones, 84% seen once; the top ten hold 13%. The germline CDR1 and CDR2 sequences are SGHTA and FQGNSA. The CDR3 length is 15 residues. V was clipped by 2 bases and J by 5 bases, with 15 bases between them. This entry belongs to a study of blood T cell repertoires in COVID-19. Overall study context: Whether acute or convalescent, the COVID-19 samples came from the United States, Italy and Spain. T cells, B-cell-depleted T cells, or PBMCs provided the cDNA or gDNA that served as material.

The TCR was taken from a human donor in a cohort sampled during active COVID-19. The sequencing sample was made of peripheral blood. This chain links TRBV7-2 with TRBJ2-5; tentative D call: TRBD2 (6 bases). The CDR3 spells CASSLNNGRSETQYF. The DNA for the CDR3 is TGTGCCAGCAGCTTAAACAACGGGAGATCGGAGACCCAGTACTTC.